This T cell receptor (beta chain) was sequenced during a study of CD8+ T cells in alopecia areata. CDR1 is SNHLY and CDR2 is FYNNEI in the germline V gene. Trimming removed 9 bases from V and 5 bases from J, with 17 bases in between. The CDR3 extends over 14 amino acids. Once RNA had been extracted, it was reverse transcribed into cDNA to act as the sequencing template. Clones were read by immunoSEQ multiplex PCR, and TCRdb kept only the in-frame ones, dropping some. The table has 150,000 to 200,000 clones, 67% seen once. This chain links TRBV2 with TRBJ2-4, with a tentative D call TRBD2 (5 bases). Sequences were derived from CD8+ T cells sorted from blood, sampled at week 0. The sequence was collected from a human donor with alopecia areata. The CDR3: CARGLRERQNIQYF. DNA of the CDR3: TGTGCCAGGGGGTTGAGGGAGAGGCAAAACATTCAGTACTTC.